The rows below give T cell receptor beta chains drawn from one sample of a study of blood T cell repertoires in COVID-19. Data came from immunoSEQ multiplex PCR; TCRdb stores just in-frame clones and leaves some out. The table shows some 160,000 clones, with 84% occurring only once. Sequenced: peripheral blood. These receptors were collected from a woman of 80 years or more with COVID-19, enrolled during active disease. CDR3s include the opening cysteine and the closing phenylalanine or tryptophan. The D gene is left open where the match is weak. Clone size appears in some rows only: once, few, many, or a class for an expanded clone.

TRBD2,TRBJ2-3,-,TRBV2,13,TGTGCCAGCAGTCTCGGACTAGCAGATACGCAGTATTTT,CASSLGLADTQYF
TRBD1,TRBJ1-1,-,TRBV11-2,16,TGTGCCAGCAGCTTTCCGGGACAGGTGCTTCACACTGAAGCTTTCTTT,CASSFPGQVLHTEAFF
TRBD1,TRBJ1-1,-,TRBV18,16,TGTGCCAGCTCCCAGGGGACAGGGGGCGCCAACACTGAAGCTTTCTTT,CASSQGTGGANTEAFF
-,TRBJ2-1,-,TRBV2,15,TGTGCCAGCAGCCCAGCGGGCCCGGCGTACAATGAGCAGTTCTTC,CASSPAGPAYNEQFF
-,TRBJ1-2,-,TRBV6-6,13,TGTGCCAGCATTTTGTGGGCTGGCTATGGCTACACCTTC,CASILWAGYGYTF
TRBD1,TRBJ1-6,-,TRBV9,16,TGTGCCAGCAGCCTCGGACAGGGGGCAGTCAGTTGGCCCCTCCACTTT,CASSLGQGAVSWPLHF
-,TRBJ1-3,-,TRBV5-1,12,TGCGCCAGCAGGCCGGGGGGAAACACCATATATTTT,CASRPGGNTIYF
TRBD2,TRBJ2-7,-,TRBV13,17,TGTGCCAGCAGCTTAGGTGGTAGCGGGAGCCTGTGGGACGAGCAGTACTTC,CASSLGGSGSLWDEQYF
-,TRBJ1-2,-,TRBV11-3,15,TGTGCCAGCAGGCGCGACAGGATTACTAACTATGGCTACACCTTC,CASRRDRITNYGYTF
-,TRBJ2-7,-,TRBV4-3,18,TGCGCCAGCAGCCAAGGGGGGGGCCGGGGTACCCTCTCCTACGAGCAGTACTTC,CASSQGGGRGTLSYEQYF
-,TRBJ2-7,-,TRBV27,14,TGTGCCAGCAGCTCTCAGGGTTCGCGCTACGAGCAGTACTTC,CASSSQGSRYEQYF
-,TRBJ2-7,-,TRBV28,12,TGTGCCAGCAACCAACAGGGATACGAGCAGTACTTC,CASNQQGYEQYF
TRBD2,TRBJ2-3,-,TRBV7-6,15,TGTGCCAGCAGCTTAGGGACTAGCGGGAGAGATACGCAGTATTTT,CASSLGTSGRDTQYF
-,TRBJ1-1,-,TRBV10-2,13,TGCGCCAGCAGTCGCGGATGGAACACTGAAGCTTTCTTT,CASSRGWNTEAFF
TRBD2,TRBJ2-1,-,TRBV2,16,TGTGCCAGCAGTGAATTTGGACTAGCGTCTTTTAATGAGCAGTTCTTC,CASSEFGLASFNEQFF
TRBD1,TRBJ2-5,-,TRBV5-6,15,TGTGCCAGCAGCAGGCGGACAGGGGGCTGGGAGACCCAGTACTTC,CASSRRTGGWETQYF
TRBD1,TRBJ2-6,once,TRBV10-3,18,TGTGCCATCAGTGGTGGACAGGGGGCGCTCTCTGGGGCCAACGTCCTGACTTTC,CAISGGQGALSGANVLTF
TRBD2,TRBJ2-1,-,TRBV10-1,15,TGCGCCAGCAGTGATTATAGCGGGAGAAGCCATGAGCAGTTCTTC,CASSDYSGRSHEQFF
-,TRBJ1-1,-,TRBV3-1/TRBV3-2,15,TGTGCCAGCAGCCAAGTGGGGGCAGCCTACACTGAAGCTTTCTTT,CASSQVGAAYTEAFF
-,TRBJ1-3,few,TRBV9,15,TGTGCCAGCAGCGTAGCGGGGGACTCTGGAAACACCATATATTTT,CASSVAGDSGNTIYF
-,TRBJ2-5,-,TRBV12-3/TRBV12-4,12,TGTGCCAGCAGTCCCGGGGTGGGGACCCAGTACTTC,CASSPGVGTQYF
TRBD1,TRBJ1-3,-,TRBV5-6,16,TGTGCCAGCAGCTTGGACAGGGGTTTCGTTGGAAACACCATATATTTT,CASSLDRGFVGNTIYF
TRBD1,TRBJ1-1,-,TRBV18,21,TGTGCCAGCTCCCCTAACCGTCTTGGGACAGGGGGCTCGTTTTGGTGGACTGAAGCTTTCTTT,CASSPNRLGTGGSFWWTEAFF
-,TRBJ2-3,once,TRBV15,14,TGTGCCACCACGAAACTCGGGAACACAGATACGCAGTATTTT,CATTKLGNTDTQYF
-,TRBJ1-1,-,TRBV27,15,TGTGCCAGCAGTTTATCGTTGGGGGGGTGGGCTGAAGCTTTCTTT,CASSLSLGGWAEAFF
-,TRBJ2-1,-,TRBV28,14,TGTGCCGGCGGAGCCTTAGCGGATTACAATGAGCAGTTCTTC,CAGGALADYNEQFF
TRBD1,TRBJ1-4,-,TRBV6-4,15,TGTGCCAGCATAAGAACGGACAGGACTAATGAAAAACTGTTTTTT,CASIRTDRTNEKLFF
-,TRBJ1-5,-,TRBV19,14,TGTGCCAGTCGGACCGGGACATTCAATCAGCCCCAGCATTTT,CASRTGTFNQPQHF
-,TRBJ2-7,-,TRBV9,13,TGTGCCAGCAGCGTTGGCGGGGGCAGCGAGCAGTACTTC,CASSVGGGSEQYF
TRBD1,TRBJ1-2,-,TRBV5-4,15,TGTGCCAGCAGCTTCTACGGGACAGGGAACTATGGCTACACCTTC,CASSFYGTGNYGYTF
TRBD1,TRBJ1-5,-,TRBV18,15,TGTGCCAGCTCACCATTTACAGGGGGCAATCAGCCCCAGCATTTT,CASSPFTGGNQPQHF
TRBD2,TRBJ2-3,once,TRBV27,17,TGTGCCAGCAGTAGATTCGGACTAGCGGGGGAGACAGATACGCAGTATTTT,CASSRFGLAGETDTQYF
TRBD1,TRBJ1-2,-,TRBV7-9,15,TGTGCCAGCAGCTTAGTTCGGACAGGGAACTATGGCTACACCTTC,CASSLVRTGNYGYTF
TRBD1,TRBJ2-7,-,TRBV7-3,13,TGTGCCAGCAGCCGCGACAGGGTAGGCGAGCAGTACTTC,CASSRDRVGEQYF
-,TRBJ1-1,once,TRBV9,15,TGTGCCAGCAGCGGACACGACAGACTGAACACTGAAGCTTTCTTT,CASSGHDRLNTEAFF
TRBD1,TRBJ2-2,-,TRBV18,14,TGTGCCAGCTCACCACTGCAGGGGGACGGGGAGCTGTTTTTT,CASSPLQGDGELFF
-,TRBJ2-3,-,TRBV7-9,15,TGTGCCAGCAGCTTACTAGGGGCCGAGGCAGATACGCAGTATTTT,CASSLLGAEADTQYF
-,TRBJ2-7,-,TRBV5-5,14,TGTGCCAGCAGCCGACAGGAATGGTTGGTCGAGCAGTACTTC,CASSRQEWLVEQYF
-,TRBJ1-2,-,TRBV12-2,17,TGTGCAAGTCGCTTAACCCGAAGACGACAGGCTAACTATGGCTACACCTTC,CASRLTRRRQANYGYTF
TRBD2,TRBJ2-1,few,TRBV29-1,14,TGCAGCGTAGCTCGTGCTAGCGGTTACAATGAGCAGTTCTTC,CSVARASGYNEQFF
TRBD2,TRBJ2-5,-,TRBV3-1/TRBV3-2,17,TGTGCCAGCAGCCAGCTACTAGCGGGAGGGCCGGGGGAGACCCAGTACTTC,CASSQLLAGGPGETQYF
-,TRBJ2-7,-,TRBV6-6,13,TGTGCCAGCAGTTACCCGAGGTCCCCTGAGCAGTACTTC,CASSYPRSPEQYF
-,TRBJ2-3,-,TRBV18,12,TGTGCCAGCTCCCGGAGCACAGATACGCAGTATTTT,CASSRSTDTQYF
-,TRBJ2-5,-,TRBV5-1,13,TGCGCCAGCCACAAGGGGCTCAAAGAGACCCAGTACTTC,CASHKGLKETQYF